One TCR beta chain is described in this entry. Sequencing used immunoSEQ multiplex PCR; TCRdb keeps in-frame clones, though not all of them. Found here are some 2,000,000 clones, less than 95% of them singletons; the top ten hold about 1.1%. Germline-derived CDR1 and CDR2 are SGHAT and FQDESV (reference sequence). This CDR3 spans 16 amino acids. J was trimmed by 4 bases and V by 4 bases; bases with no gene match: 7. This sample stems from a study of shared clonotypes between healthy human individuals. Naive CD8 cells comprised CD45RO-negative, CCR7-positively selected cells, excluding terminally differentiated effector memory CD45RA+ cells. All participating donors were Caucasian adults from Nashville, Tennessee.

The TCR comes from a man in his late teens or twenties in good health. The sequencing sample was made of naive CD8+ T cells sorted from blood. This chain connects TRBV11-1 to TRBJ2-3; TRBD1 aligns across 11 bases. The CDR3 spells CASSWGQGEGADTQYF. The CDR3 nucleotides read TGTGCCAGCAGCTGGGGACAGGGGGAGGGGGCAGATACGCAGTATTTT.